Described below is a single T cell receptor beta chain sequence and its context. Its binding antigen is unknown. Per-base qualities were not stored, and no clone one base away is much larger. The immunoSEQ Assay, a bias-controlled multiplex PCR, was used to amplify TCRbeta CDR3 regions from genomic DNA. In the authors' own workflow: The number of nucleated cells in each sample was estimated by amplification of reference gene primers within the assay. Sequence reads were collapsed and filtered to measure the absolute abundance of every unique TCRbeta CDR3 rearrangement. For each sample, productive Simpson clonality was calculated as the square root of Simpson's diversity index across productive rearrangements. TCRdb re-hosts the immuneACCESS table, in-frame sequences only. Its copies lack some clones; in the studies checked, an unresolved V gene accounts for under half of them, and the cause for the rest is not known. The D gene and trimming were derived from the DNA, and the V and J assignments and clone size from that table. The sample data list tens of thousands of clones, and around two thirds of these were observed just once. 3.5% to 4% of the sample rests with the top ten.

The data were obtained in a study of blood T cell repertoires in COVID-19 (dated by TCRdb to 2019 to 2021). Turning to the overall study: The collaborator samples originated in the United States, Italy and Spain and spanned the acute and convalescent phases of COVID-19. A freely available public database, intended as a resource for researchers studying the immune response to SARS-CoV-2, is where the repertoires were released. HLA class I and class II types, where available, came from metadata supplied by the sample provider rather than from assay-based typing. The dataset comprised deeply sampled blood TCRbeta repertoires from subjects exposed to, actively infected with, or recovered from COVID-19. The samples were drawn from two sources: the first 160 participants of the ongoing ImmuneRACE study, and 950 to 1,500 subjects contributed by 6 global collaborators. Sample metadata almost always included a de-identified subject ID, COVID-19 status, age in years and sex. The prospective study material was composed of cDNA or gDNA derived from T cells, B-cell-depleted T cells, or PBMCs. General findings and caveats noted by the study authors: Clinical and demographic metadata were provided uncurated, with the amount varying by source and participant.

A distance of 8 bases separates the germline ends of V and J, which lose 5 bases and 1 base respectively. The CDR3 goes from the cysteine to the phenylalanine over 13 residues. The sequence is cut down to CDR3 DNA, 39 bases in frame from base 1. According to the germline V gene, CDR1 reads SGHTA and CDR2 reads FQGTGA. At one collaborating source in Seattle, patients were enrolled during active infection and were followed longitudinally through the course of disease. Each collaborating institution followed its own protocols to collect whole blood in K2EDTA tubes. Collaborator samples were shipped for TCRbeta analysis as frozen whole blood, isolated PBMCs, or DNA extracted from either sample type.

Sequencing was performed on peripheral blood. This receptor was obtained from a man in his 70s with COVID-19, enrolled during active disease. This chain joins TRBV7-3 to TRBJ2-5, with the identity of the D gene unclear. The CDR3 has the sequence CASSTSFQETQYF. In nucleotide form, the sequence is TGTGCCAGCAGCACATCGTTCCAAGAGACCCAGTACTTC.